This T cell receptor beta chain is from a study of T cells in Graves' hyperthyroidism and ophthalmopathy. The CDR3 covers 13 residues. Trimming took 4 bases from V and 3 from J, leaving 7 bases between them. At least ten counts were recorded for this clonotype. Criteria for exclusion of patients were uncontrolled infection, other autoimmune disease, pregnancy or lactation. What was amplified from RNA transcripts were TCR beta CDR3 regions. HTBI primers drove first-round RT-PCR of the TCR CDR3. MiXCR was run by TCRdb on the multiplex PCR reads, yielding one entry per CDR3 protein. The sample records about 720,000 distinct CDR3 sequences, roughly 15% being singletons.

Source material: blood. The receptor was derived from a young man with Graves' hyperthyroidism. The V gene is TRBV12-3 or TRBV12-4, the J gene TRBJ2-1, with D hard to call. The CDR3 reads CASSSNDYNEQFF. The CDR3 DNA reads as TGTGCCAGCAGTTCAAACGACTACAATGAGCAGTTCTTC.